A single sample is the source of the 28 T cell receptor beta chains below, sequenced in a study of technical replicates of blood from several donors. Clones were read by immunoSEQ multiplex PCR, and TCRdb kept only the in-frame ones, dropping some. The sample includes roughly 79,000 clones, about nine tenths of them seen just once. Sequencing was performed on T cells isolated from PBMCs. The source of these receptors is a human donor in good health. Some clones in this sample may be carry-over from other donors' samples.

This chain uses TRBV30 with TRBJ1-4; TRBD1 aligns across 8 bases. There are 14 residues in the CDR3. CDR1 is GTSNPN, CDR2 SVGIG, per germline (reference sequence). Germline trimming cut 2 bases from V and 8 bases from J; bases unmatched to any gene: 7. This CDR3 reads CAWSTGGQGEKLFF. CDR3 sequence (DNA): TGTGCCTGGAGTACCGGAGGACAGGGCGAAAAACTGTTTTTT.

This sequence joins TRBV10-1 and TRBJ2-3, with 7 nucleotides matching TRBD2. Germline V gives CDR1 WNHNN, CDR2 SYGVQD (reference sequence). The trim removed 3 bases at V and 2 bases at J, leaving 5 bases unmatched. CDR3 size: 15 residues. CDR3 coding DNA: TGCGCCAGCAGTGACGGAGCGGGATACACAGATACGCAGTATTTT. Encoded protein: CASSDGAGYTDTQYF.

This rearrangement joins TRBV6-5 to TRBJ2-7; D is ambiguous. Deletions cut 0 bases from V and 0 bases from J, with 12 bases between. Germline loops: CDR1 MNHEY, CDR2 SVGAGI. The CDR3 runs to 16 residues. CDR3 DNA: TGTGCCAGCAGTTACTCGATATTAAGGAGCTCCTACGAGCAGTACTTC. This sequence encodes CASSYSILRSSYEQYF.

The rearrangement joins TRBV7-8 to TRBJ2-3; D may be TRBD2 (5 bases). The germline V gene has CDR1 SGHVS and CDR2 FQNEAQ. Trimming shortened V by 8 bases and J by 5 bases, and 8 bases separated the two germline ends. The CDR3 consists of 11 residues. CDR3 amino acids: CASGGRDTQYF. The CDR3 nucleotides are TGTGCCAGCGGAGGTCGAGATACGCAGTATTTT.

The J gene is TRBJ2-3, the V gene TRBV2, with D unclear. Germline-derived CDR1 and CDR2 are SNHLY and FYNNEI. Deletions cut 1 base from V and 6 bases from J, with 5 bases between. The CDR3 is made up of 12 amino acids. CDR3: CASSEGGDTQYF. The CDR3 region has the DNA TGTGCCAGCAGTGAAGGTGGCGATACGCAGTATTTT.

The chain recombines TRBV11-2 with TRBJ1-2; D perhaps matches TRBD1 (5 bases). From germline, CDR1 is SGHAT and CDR2 FQNNGV. CDR3 length equals 16 residues. V dropped 4 bases and J dropped 3 bases, with 18 bases sitting between them. CDR3 protein: CASSSIREGGDYGYTF. The CDR3 DNA is TGTGCCAGCAGCTCCATCCGGGAGGGAGGGGACTATGGCTACACCTTC.

The V and J genes are TRBV19 and TRBJ1-2, with 10 bases aligning to TRBD1. The germline gives CDR1 LNHDA, CDR2 SQIVND (reference sequence). V shed 5 bases, J shed 2 bases, and the junction held 2 bases outside the gene matches. The length of the CDR3 is 14 residues. The CDR3 sequence is CASSRTGGNYGYTF. For the CDR3, the DNA is TGTGCCAGTAGTCGGACAGGGGGAAACTATGGCTACACCTTC.

The chain recombines TRBV27 with TRBJ2-5; 12 bases match TRBD2. This CDR3 contains 15 residues. From germline, CDR1 is MNHEY and CDR2 SMNVEV (reference sequence). Trimming cost V 3 bases and J 3 bases; bases outside gene matches: 2. The CDR3 bases are TGTGCCAGCAGTTTGACTAGCGGGAGAAAAGAGACCCAGTACTTC. It yields the protein CASSLTSGRKETQYF.

This rearrangement joins TRBV11-3 to TRBJ2-7; D gene uncertain. The CDR3 covers 14 residues. Germline CDR1 is SGHNT and CDR2 is YENEEA. V dropped 3 bases and J dropped 2 bases, with 11 bases sitting between them. CDR3 loop: CASSFPLPPYEQYF. DNA of the CDR3: TGTGCCAGCAGCTTCCCTCTACCCCCCTACGAGCAGTACTTC.

This chain connects TRBV9 to TRBJ2-5, with TRBD2 matching 7 bases. Germline lookup yields CDR1 SGDLS and CDR2 YYNGEE. The CDR3 extends over 15 amino acids. With 0 bases clipped from V and 3 bases from J, the junction kept 5 bases outside the gene matches. Here the CDR3 DNA reads TGTGCCAGCAGCGTAGCGGGACTACCTGAAGAGACCCAGTACTTC. It specifies CASSVAGLPEETQYF.

The CDR3 DNA reads TGTGCCAGTAGTATCGGGACAGTCCGCTCTGGAAACACCATATATTTT. Translating gives CASSIGTVRSGNTIYF. The V and J genes are TRBV19 and TRBJ1-3, with 7 bases identical to TRBD1. V shed 3 bases, J shed 0 bases, and the junction held 5 bases outside the gene matches. The CDR3 contains 16 residues. In germline, CDR1 is LNHDA, CDR2 SQIVND (reference sequence).

J is TRBJ2-3 and V is TRBV14, with 7 bases matching TRBD2. CDR1 and CDR2 (germline): SGHDN, FVKESK. J was trimmed by 6 bases and V by 2 bases; bases with no gene match: 14. There are 17 residues in the CDR3. The CDR3 nucleotides read TGTGCCAGCAGCCAATTAGGATGGCTAGCGGACTCGGATACGCAGTATTTT. It is translated as CASSQLGWLADSDTQYF.

V is TRBV5-4 and J is TRBJ1-1, with D uncertain. CDR3 size: 14 residues. The germline gives CDR1 SGHNT, CDR2 YYREEE (reference sequence). V shed 5 bases and J shed 0 bases, with 11 bases lying between them. Written as DNA, the CDR3 is TGTGCCAGCAGGAGGGCAGGACTGAACACTGAAGCTTTCTTT. It specifies CASRRAGLNTEAFF.

The gene calls are TRBV29-1 and TRBJ2-3, with 9 positions matching TRBD2. The CDR3 has 13 amino acids. Germline V gene data show CDR1 as SQVTM and CDR2 as ANQGSEA. The trim removed 4 bases at V and 4 bases at J, leaving 3 bases unmatched. CDR3 loop: CSVVAGVADTQYF. The DNA for the CDR3 is TGCAGCGTTGTAGCGGGAGTGGCAGATACGCAGTATTTT.

This clone was seen just once. The rearrangement links TRBV15 to TRBJ1-4; D not resolved. Germline V gives CDR1 LNHNV, CDR2 YYDKDF (reference sequence). The V and J ends lost 1 base and 8 bases respectively, with 8 bases between them. The CDR3 contains 13 residues. Written as DNA, the CDR3 is TGTGCCACCAGCAGAGGCGGGCCGGAAAAACTGTTTTTT. It encodes CATSRGGPEKLFF.

The V call is TRBV4-1, the J call TRBJ2-5; 11 positions agree with TRBD2. Looked up from germline, CDR1 is MGHRA and CDR2 is YSYEKL. The CDR3 has 15 amino acids. V shed 5 bases, J shed 2 bases, and the junction held 4 bases outside the gene matches. The CDR3 region is CASSSLAGGQETQYF. DNA for the CDR3: TGCGCCAGCAGCTCCCTAGCGGGGGGTCAAGAGACCCAGTACTTC.

This clone was picked up one time. The V gene is TRBV6-1, the J gene TRBJ1-3; D not certain. The CDR3 covers 14 residues. CDR1 and CDR2 (germline): MNHNS, SASEGT. The V gene lost 4 bases and the J gene lost 1 base, with 8 bases spanning the gap. The CDR3 here is CASSASSSGNTIYF. CDR3 DNA: TGTGCCAGCAGTGCCAGTTCTTCTGGAAACACCATATATTTT.

This chain links TRBV7-8 with TRBJ2-7; D remains unclear. V was trimmed by 1 base and J by 0 bases, leaving 7 bases between them. This CDR3 has 14 amino acids. The germline CDR1 and CDR2 sequences are SGHVS and FQNEAQ. The CDR3 loop is CASSLVSNSYEQYF. DNA of the CDR3: TGTGCCAGCAGCTTAGTTTCTAACTCCTACGAGCAGTACTTC.

Note on this clone: Germline is not matched at one junction end, which may reflect a read error. The genes are TRBV7-2 and TRBJ2-3; tentatively, D is TRBD2 (6 bases). Germline V gives CDR1 SGHTA, CDR2 FQGNSA. This CDR3 is built from 14 residues. The DNA of the CDR3 is TGTGCCAGCAGCTTAACGGGAGCGACCCAATCGCACGTTTTT. Residues: CASSLTGATQSHVF.

The chain carries TRBV5-1 and TRBJ1-2; D might be TRBD1 (5 bases). V lost 3 bases to trimming and J lost 8 bases, with 11 bases between them. The germline CDR1 and CDR2 sequences are SGHRS and YFSETQ. This CDR3 spans 12 amino acids. CDR3: CASSSRGIGYTF. DNA of the CDR3: TGCGCCAGCAGCTCACGGGGGATAGGCTACACCTTC.

This chain uses TRBV12-5 with TRBJ1-1, with D hard to call. Germline CDR1 and CDR2: LGHNT and FRNRAP. Trimming cost V 0 bases and J 4 bases, with 12 bases left between them. The CDR3 spans 15 residues. The CDR3 DNA follows: TGTGCTAGTGGTTTGGTAGTTGCGGGTTCCACTGAAGCTTTCTTT. It codes for CASGLVVAGSTEAFF.

J is TRBJ1-5 and V is TRBV2; no reliable D call. The CDR3 has 16 amino acids. Germline V gene sequence: CDR1 SNHLY, CDR2 FYNNEI. V was cut by 2 bases and J by 0 bases, with 11 bases left in between. The CDR3 coding sequence is TGTGCCAGCAGTGAATGGGAGATCTATAGCAATCAGCCCCAGCATTTT. This sequence encodes CASSEWEIYSNQPQHF.

The V gene is TRBV6-1, the J gene TRBJ1-2; D perhaps matches TRBD1 (5 bases). From germline, CDR1 is MNHNS and CDR2 SASEGT. The CDR3 consists of 13 residues. Trimming left V 3 bases short and J 6 bases short, with 11 bases between. The CDR3 protein is CASSDQGTDGYTF. The CDR3 coding sequence is TGTGCCAGCAGTGATCAGGGTACTGATGGCTACACCTTC.

The V call is TRBV5-1, the J call TRBJ1-1; 10 bases agree with TRBD1. Germline CDR1 reads SGHRS; CDR2 reads YFSETQ. Unmatched junction bases numbered 4, after V lost 4 bases and J lost 1 base. The CDR3 covers 15 residues. CDR3 region: CASSPDRGPNTEAFF. In nucleotides, the CDR3 is TGCGCCAGCAGCCCAGACAGGGGGCCGAACACTGAAGCTTTCTTT. Looking up the rest from reference TRBV5-1 and TRBJ1-1 gives the full variable domain: KAGVTQTPRYLIKTRGQQVTLSCSPISGHRSVSWYQQTPGQGLQFLFEYFSETQRNKGNFPGRFSGRQFSNSRSEMNVSTLELGDSALYLCASSPDRGPNTEAFFGQGTRLTVV.

The V gene is TRBV11-3, the J gene TRBJ2-7; no clear D. The CDR3 is made up of 11 amino acids. The germline V and J ends were trimmed by 3 bases and 2 bases, with 2 bases remaining between them. Germline V CDR1 and CDR2: SGHNT, YENEEA. CDR3 in amino acids: CASSFTYEQYF. As DNA, the CDR3 is TGTGCCAGCAGCTTCACCTACGAGCAGTACTTC.

V and J are TRBV28 and TRBJ1-1, with a tentative D call TRBD1 (5 bases). The CDR3 loop spans 15 amino acids. CDR1 and CDR2 (germline): MDHEN, SYDVKM. Trimming cost V 3 bases and J 4 bases, with 15 bases left between them. CDR3 bases: TGTGCCAGCAGTTTTCCACTGGGGGGGGTCACTGAAGCTTTCTTT. As protein: CASSFPLGGVTEAFF.

V usage is TRBV6-1 and J usage is TRBJ2-1, with 10 bases fitting TRBD2. CDR3 length equals 20 residues. Germline V gene sequence: CDR1 MNHNS, CDR2 SASEGT. V shed 0 bases and J 3 bases; nucleotides not matched to a gene: 14. The CDR3 sequence: CASSEAASGSSLASYNEQFF. The CDR3 nucleotides read TGTGCCAGCAGTGAAGCGGCTAGCGGGAGCAGCCTCGCAAGCTACAATGAGCAGTTCTTC.

With respect to this clone: The sample has other DNA sequences that encode this CDR3 too. This chain connects TRBV14 to TRBJ2-6, with D tentatively TRBD1 (6 bases). Per the germline V gene, CDR1 is SGHDN and CDR2 is FVKESK. The CDR3 spans 15 residues. With 4 bases removed from V and 2 bases from J, the gap between germline ends came to 9 bases. The CDR3 DNA follows: TGTGCCAGCAGCCTACAGGGTCCTGGGGCCAACGTCCTGACTTTC. This encodes CASSLQGPGANVLTF.